This T cell receptor beta chain was found in a study of molecular identifiers for immune sequencing clone quantification. V lost 4 bases to trimming and J lost 5 bases; unmatched junction nucleotides: 8. The germline gives CDR1 SGHAT, CDR2 FQNNGV. The CDR3 is 17 residues long. Turning to this clonotype: What it binds is not known.

Findings and limits, study-wide: The share of molecules held by clones above 20 RNA copies was over 98% in effector cells and under 1% in naive cells.

Bulk TCR libraries used previously described methods and listed TCR primers. TCRdb processed the PCR reads anew with MiXCR; each CDR3 protein has one entry. The sample gives 8,500 to 11,000 distinct CDR3 sequences, approximately 20% of which show up once; roughly 1.8% is in the top ten. V and J are TRBV11-2 and TRBJ2-7, with 16 bases lining up with TRBD2. The sequencing sample was made of naive CD8+ T cells from blood, with Jurkat cell RNA spiked in. Subset described: FACS-sorted CD8+CD4-CCR7+CD45RA+ naive T cells. This clonotype was obtained from a human donor in good health. Some libraries in this study had Jurkat cell RNA spiked in. The DNA of the CDR3 is TGTGCCAGCAGCTCTCCGGGACTAGCGGGAGGGCCCCACGAGCAGTACTTC. Residues: CASSSPGLAGGPHEQYF. Based on the CDR3 plus reference TRBV11-2 and TRBJ2-7, the full variable domain is EAGVAQSPRYKIIEKRQSVAFWCNPISGHATLYWYQQILGQGPKLLIQFQNNGVVDDSQLPKDRFSAERLKGVDSTLKIQPAKLEDSAVYLCASSSPGLAGGPHEQYFGPGTRLTVT.